This TCR beta chain was sequenced in a study of breast tumors, draining lymph nodes, adjacent tissues. The study's findings and limits: The lymph node origin of tumor T cells was framed as consistent with a hypothesis, not demonstrated. Most tumor T cells seemingly derive from lymph node, then expand in tumor. Luminal-like breast cancer showed significantly higher tumor–nontumor repertoire similarity than basal-like. Compared with lymph nodes, tumors were less diverse; compared with nontumor tissue, more.

The lymph nodes were axillary draining lymph nodes from breast cancer patients. TCRdb redid the calling of the multiplex PCR reads with MiXCR, one entry per CDR3 protein. The sample includes about 230,000 distinct CDR3 sequences, around 32% of them seen just once. This clonotype was seen many times. Its cognate antigen is unknown. The V end was cut by 5 bases, the J end by 2 bases, with 12 bases between. The germline V gene has CDR1 SGDLS and CDR2 YYNGEE. This CDR3 spans 14 amino acids. The TCR comes from a female donor with breast cancer. Some clones in this sample may be carry-over from other donors' samples. The sequenced sample was axillary lymph node tissue. V is TRBV9 and J is TRBJ2-3; D is ambiguous. The CDR3, as DNA: TGTGCCAGCAGTGCCTCTCACTTCACAGATACGCAGTATTTT. Its translation is CASSASHFTDTQYF. Full variable domain (missing parts from reference TRBV9 and TRBJ2-3): DSGVTQTPKHLITATGQRVTLRCSPRSGDLSVYWYQQSLDQGLQFLIQYYNGEERAKGNILERFSAQQFPDLHSELNLSSLELGDSALYFCASSASHFTDTQYFGPGTRLTVL.